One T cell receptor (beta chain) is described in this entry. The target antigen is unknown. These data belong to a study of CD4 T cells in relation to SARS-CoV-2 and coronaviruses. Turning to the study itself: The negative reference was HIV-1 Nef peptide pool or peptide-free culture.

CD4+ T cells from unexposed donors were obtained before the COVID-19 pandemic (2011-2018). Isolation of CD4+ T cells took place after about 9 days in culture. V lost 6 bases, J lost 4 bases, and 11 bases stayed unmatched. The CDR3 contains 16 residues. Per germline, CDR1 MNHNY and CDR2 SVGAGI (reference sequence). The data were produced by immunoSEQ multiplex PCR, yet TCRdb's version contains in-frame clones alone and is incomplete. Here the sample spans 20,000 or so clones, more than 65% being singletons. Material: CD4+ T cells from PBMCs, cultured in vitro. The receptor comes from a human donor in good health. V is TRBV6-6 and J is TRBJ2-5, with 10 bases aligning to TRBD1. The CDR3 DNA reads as TGTGCCAGCAGGAGGGACAGGGGTAACGGGATAGAGACCCAGTACTTC. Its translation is CASRRDRGNGIETQYF.